Below, one T cell receptor (beta chain) is given with its context. Its matching antigen is unknown. Donors showed nominal health when sampled, although they likely had unrecorded immune exposures. The source of the sample is a study of cytomegalovirus exposure and HLA in healthy donors. Whole-study findings and limits: Researchers counted 164 TCR beta chains as cytomegalovirus-associated. Analysis was performed later, and it showed HLA-associated TCR beta chains to be more clonally expanded than equally common others. The authors later linked a missense DCLRE1C variant to TCR beta V- and J-gene trimming.

V shed 3 bases, J shed 4 bases, and the junction held 4 bases outside the gene matches. CDR3 length: 14 residues. Germline loops: CDR1 SGHTA, CDR2 FQGNSA. Amplification used 60 Vbeta primers and 13 Jbeta primers. The protocol was immunoSEQ multiplex PCR, while the TCRdb copy is restricted to in-frame clones and leaves out a portion. The sample has some 190,000 clones; around 79% are singletons. The receptor's source is a woman aged 50 to 60 in good health and CMV-seronegative. V is TRBV7-2 and J is TRBJ2-7, with 9 bases lining up with TRBD1. What was sequenced was PBMCs. The CDR3 reads CASSFGTGRYEQYF. As DNA, the CDR3 is TGTGCCAGCAGCTTCGGGACAGGGAGGTACGAGCAGTACTTC.